The 14 T cell receptor beta chains listed next were all sequenced from one sample in a study of T cell responses to AZD1222 COVID-19 vaccine. Measured with immunoSEQ multiplex PCR; TCRdb has only the in-frame clones, and not every one. Altogether 100,000 to 110,000 clones are present, more than 75% being singletons, with the ten largest covering about a sixth. The material sequenced was peripheral blood, taken on day 0 of AZD1222 vaccination. The receptors derive from an adult in good health.

The chain links TRBV15 to TRBJ1-2; D gene uncertain. The ends were cut back, 5 bases at V and 5 bases at J, with 15 bases in the middle. Germline CDR1 LNHNV, CDR2 YYDKDF (reference sequence). The CDR3 length is 14 residues. CDR3 nucleotides: TGTGCCACCAGCCTTTCGACGGAGCCTTATGGCTACACCTTC. Protein sequence: CATSLSTEPYGYTF. Combining the CDR3 with reference TRBV15 and TRBJ1-2 gives the whole variable domain DAMVIQNPRYQVTQFGKPVTLSCSQTLNHNVMYWYQQKSSQAPKLLFHYYDKDFNNEADTPDNFQSRRPNTSFCFLDIRSPGLGDTAMYLCATSLSTEPYGYTFGSGTRLTVV.

The chain links TRBV6-5 to TRBJ2-7, with a weak D call TRBD2 (6 bases). V was cut by 4 bases and J by 3 bases, with 7 bases left in between. Germline V gene lookup returns CDR1 MNHEY and CDR2 SVGAGI. The CDR3 consists of 12 residues. CDR3: CASSSGLYEQYF. The CDR3 nucleotides read TGTGCCAGCAGTTCGGGACTCTACGAGCAGTACTTC.

This clone came up a few times. This chain joins TRBV2 and TRBJ2-2, with TRBD1 as a possible D gene (5 bases). CDR3 length: 12 amino acids. CDR1 is SNHLY and CDR2 is FYNNEI in the germline V gene. The CDR3 protein is CAEGANTGELFF. The DNA for the CDR3 is TGTGCAGAAGGGGCAAACACCGGGGAGCTGTTTTTT. The complete variable domain, with remaining parts taken from reference TRBV2 and TRBJ2-2, reads EPEVTQTPSHQVTQMGQEVILRCVPISNHLYFYWYRQILGQKVEFLVSFYNNEISEKSEIFDDQFSVERPDGSNFTLKIRSTKLEDSAMYFCAEGANTGELFFGEGSRLTVL.

The chain combines TRBV18 with TRBJ1-6; D might be TRBD1 (5 bases). Germline V gene data show CDR1 as KGHSH and CDR2 as LQKENI. The CDR3 length is 15 residues. The V end was cut by 6 bases, the J end by 5 bases, with 14 bases between. The CDR3 is CASSPGHADNSPLHF. In nucleotides, the CDR3 is TGTGCCAGCTCCCCTGGACATGCGGATAATTCACCCCTCCACTTT.

The rearrangement uses TRBV12-3 or TRBV12-4 and TRBJ2-2; no clear D. The CDR3 has 11 amino acids. Trimming took off 5 bases at V and 7 bases at J, with 5 bases between the two ends. CDR3 sequence reads: CASSEIGELFF. CDR3 nucleotides: TGTGCCAGCAGTGAAATCGGGGAGCTGTTTTTT.

The CDR3 DNA sequence: TGTGCCAGCAGCTTAGGGGGCGGGAGTGAAAAACTGTTTTTT. It yields the protein CASSLGGGSEKLFF. The gene calls are TRBV7-9 and TRBJ1-4; weak D call: TRBD1 (5 bases). The CDR3 loop spans 14 amino acids. V dropped 1 base and J dropped 7 bases, with 10 bases sitting between them. Germline V CDR1 and CDR2: SEHNR, FQNEAQ (reference sequence).

The V and J genes are TRBV7-9 and TRBJ2-1; 10 positions agree with TRBD1. CDR3 length equals 14 residues. CDR1 is SEHNR, CDR2 FQNEAQ, per germline (reference sequence). The junction had 0 bases not matched to a gene; V was cut back by 1 base and J by 6 bases. Here the CDR3 reads CASSLGTGGNEQFF. CDR3 bases: TGTGCCAGCAGCTTAGGGACAGGGGGCAATGAGCAGTTCTTC.

The CDR3 spells CASKLWGNTEAFF. The CDR3 DNA reads as TGTGCCAGTAAGCTGTGGGGGAACACTGAAGCTTTCTTT. J is TRBJ1-1 and V is TRBV19; no definite D call. Trimming took off 7 bases at V and 1 base at J, with 10 bases between the two ends. This CDR3 comprises 13 residues. The germline V gene encodes CDR1 LNHDA and CDR2 SQIVND (reference sequence). Full variable domain (rest looked up from reference TRBV19 and TRBJ1-1): DGGITQSPKYLFRKEGQNVTLSCEQNLNHDAMYWYRQDPGQGLRLIYYSQIVNDFQKGDIAEGYSVSREKKESFPLTVTSAQKNPTAFYLCASKLWGNTEAFFGQGTRLTVV.

This clone was recorded once. This rearrangement joins TRBV11-2 to TRBJ2-6; unclear D gene. The germline V gene has CDR1 SGHAT and CDR2 FQNNGV. Trimming removed 6 bases at V and 4 bases at J, with 10 bases between. CDR3 length: 14 residues. The CDR3 DNA sequence: TGTGCCAGCAGAGATAAACAGGGGGCCAACGTCCTGACTTTC. This sequence encodes CASRDKQGANVLTF.

The genes are TRBV9 and TRBJ1-1; D perhaps matches TRBD1 (5 bases). Between the trimmed V and J ends, which lost 4 bases and 5 bases, there was a span of 12 bases. Germline CDR1 and CDR2: SGDLS and YYNGEE. The CDR3 is 13 amino acids. The CDR3: CASSFREGTEAFF. The CDR3 nucleotides read TGTGCCAGCAGCTTCAGGGAAGGTACTGAAGCTTTCTTT.

The genes are TRBV5-1 and TRBJ1-1; no clear D. Trimming removed 0 bases at V and 5 bases at J, with 11 bases between. Germline V CDR1 and CDR2: SGHRS, YFSETQ. CDR3 size: 14 residues. CDR3 in DNA: TGCGCCAGCAGCTTGGCCACAGAGGCAACTGAAGCTTTCTTT. Translation: CASSLATEATEAFF.

A few counts support this clone. CDR3 loop: CASSQDPARVYEQYF. In nucleotides, the CDR3 is TGCGCCAGCAGCCAAGATCCAGCGCGAGTTTACGAGCAGTACTTC. The chain is built from TRBV4-3 and TRBJ2-7; D is unclear. The germline V and J ends were trimmed by 0 bases and 4 bases, with 13 bases remaining between them. CDR1 is LGHNA and CDR2 is YSLEER in the germline V gene. The CDR3 runs 15 residues.

The J gene is TRBJ1-6, the V gene TRBV19; D ambiguous. The V gene lost 6 bases and the J gene lost 9 bases, with 12 bases spanning the gap. The CDR3 is 13 amino acids. The germline V gene has CDR1 LNHDA and CDR2 SQIVND (reference sequence). The CDR3 coding sequence is TGTGCCAGTAGCGAGGGCCCCGGTTCACCCCTCCACTTT. It specifies CASSEGPGSPLHF.

V and J are TRBV5-6 and TRBJ2-7, with D uncertain. Germline CDR1 is SGHDT and CDR2 is YYEEEE. V gave up 4 bases and J gave up 0 bases, with 11 bases separating them. The CDR3 length is 14 residues. The chain's CDR3 is CASSESISSYEQYF. The DNA of the CDR3 is TGTGCCAGCAGCGAGAGTATTAGCTCCTACGAGCAGTACTTC. Filled out from reference TRBV5-6 and TRBJ2-7, the complete variable domain reads DAGVTQSPTHLIKTRGQQVTLRCSPKSGHDTVSWYQQALGQGPQFIFQYYEEEERQRGNFPDRFSGHQFPNYSSELNVNALLLGDSALYLCASSESISSYEQYFGPGTRLTVT.